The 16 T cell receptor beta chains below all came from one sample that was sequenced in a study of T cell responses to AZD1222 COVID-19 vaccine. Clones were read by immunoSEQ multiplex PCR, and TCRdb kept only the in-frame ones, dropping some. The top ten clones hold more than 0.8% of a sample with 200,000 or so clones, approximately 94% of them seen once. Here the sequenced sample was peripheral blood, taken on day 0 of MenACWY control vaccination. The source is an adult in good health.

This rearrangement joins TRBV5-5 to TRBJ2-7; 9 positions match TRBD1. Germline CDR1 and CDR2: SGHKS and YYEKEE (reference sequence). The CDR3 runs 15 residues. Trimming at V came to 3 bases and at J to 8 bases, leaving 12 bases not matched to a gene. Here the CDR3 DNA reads TGTGCCAGCAGCTGGGGGGGACAGGGAATCTCGAAGCAGTACTTC. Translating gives CASSWGGQGISKQYF.

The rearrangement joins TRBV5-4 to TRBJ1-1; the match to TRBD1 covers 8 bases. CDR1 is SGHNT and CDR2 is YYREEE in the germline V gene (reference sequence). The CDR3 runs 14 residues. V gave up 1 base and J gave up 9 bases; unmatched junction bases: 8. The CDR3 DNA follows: TGTGCCAGCAGCTTGCCGAGGACAGGGAAAAAAGCTTTCTTT. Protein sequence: CASSLPRTGKKAFF.

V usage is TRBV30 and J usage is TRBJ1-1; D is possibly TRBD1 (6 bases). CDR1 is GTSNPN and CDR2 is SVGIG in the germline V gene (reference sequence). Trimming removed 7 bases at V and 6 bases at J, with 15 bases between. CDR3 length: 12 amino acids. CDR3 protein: CAYMTGQSEAFF. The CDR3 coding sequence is TGTGCCTATATGACAGGACAATCTGAAGCTTTCTTT.

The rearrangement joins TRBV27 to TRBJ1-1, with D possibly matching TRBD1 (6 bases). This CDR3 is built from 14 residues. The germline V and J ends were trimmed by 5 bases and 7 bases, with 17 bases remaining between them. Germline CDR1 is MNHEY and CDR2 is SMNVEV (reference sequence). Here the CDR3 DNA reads TGTGCCAGCAGTGCATGGACAGCGCCCGTTGAAGCTTTCTTT. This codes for CASSAWTAPVEAFF.

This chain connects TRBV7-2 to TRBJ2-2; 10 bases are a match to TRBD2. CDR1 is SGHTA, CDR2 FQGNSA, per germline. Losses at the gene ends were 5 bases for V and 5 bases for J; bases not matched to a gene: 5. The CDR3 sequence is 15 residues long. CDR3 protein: CASSAGLAITGELFF. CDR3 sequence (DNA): TGTGCCAGCAGCGCGGGACTAGCGATTACCGGGGAGCTGTTTTTT.

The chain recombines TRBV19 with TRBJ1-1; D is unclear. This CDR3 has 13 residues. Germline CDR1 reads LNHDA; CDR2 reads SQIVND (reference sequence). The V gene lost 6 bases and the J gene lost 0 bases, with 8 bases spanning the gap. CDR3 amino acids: CASSQTVNTEAFF. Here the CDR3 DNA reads TGTGCCAGTAGCCAAACAGTGAACACTGAAGCTTTCTTT.

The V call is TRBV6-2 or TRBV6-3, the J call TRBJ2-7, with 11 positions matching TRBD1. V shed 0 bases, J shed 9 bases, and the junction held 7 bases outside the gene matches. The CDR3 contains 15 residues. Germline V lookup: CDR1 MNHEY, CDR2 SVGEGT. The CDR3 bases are TGTGCCAGCAGTTACTCGCATGGACAGGGGGCCGTGCAGTACTTC. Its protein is CASSYSHGQGAVQYF.

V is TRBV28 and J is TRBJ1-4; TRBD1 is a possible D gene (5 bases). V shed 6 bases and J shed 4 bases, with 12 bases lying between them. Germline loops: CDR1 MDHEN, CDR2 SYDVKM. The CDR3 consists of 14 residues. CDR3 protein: CASSLEGYNEKLFF. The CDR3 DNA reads TGTGCCAGCAGCTTAGAGGGGTATAATGAAAAACTGTTTTTT.

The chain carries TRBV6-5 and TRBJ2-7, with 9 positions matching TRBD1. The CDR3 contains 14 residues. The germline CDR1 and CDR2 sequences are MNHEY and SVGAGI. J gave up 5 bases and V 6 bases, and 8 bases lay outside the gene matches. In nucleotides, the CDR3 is TGTGCCAGCAGGCAACAGGGGGCGAGCGACGAGCAGTACTTC. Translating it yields CASRQQGASDEQYF.

The CDR3 region has the DNA TGTGCCAGTAGACCGGGACAGGGGTTGGAGACCCAGTACTTC. Protein product: CASRPGQGLETQYF. The genes are TRBV19 and TRBJ2-5; 10 nucleotides match TRBD1. The J segment lost 5 bases and the V segment lost 6 bases, leaving 6 bases of the junction unmatched. In germline, CDR1 is LNHDA, CDR2 SQIVND (reference sequence). This CDR3 has 14 amino acids. The full variable domain, completed using reference TRBV19 and TRBJ2-5, is DGGITQSPKYLFRKEGQNVTLSCEQNLNHDAMYWYRQDPGQGLRLIYYSQIVNDFQKGDIAEGYSVSREKKESFPLTVTSAQKNPTAFYLCASRPGQGLETQYFGPGTRLLVL.

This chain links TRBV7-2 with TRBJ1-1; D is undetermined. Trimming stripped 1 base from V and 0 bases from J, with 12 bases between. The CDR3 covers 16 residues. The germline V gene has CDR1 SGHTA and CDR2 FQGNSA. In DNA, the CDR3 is TGTGCCAGCAGCTTAGGGGTTCGGAGAATGAACACTGAAGCTTTCTTT. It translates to CASSLGVRRMNTEAFF.

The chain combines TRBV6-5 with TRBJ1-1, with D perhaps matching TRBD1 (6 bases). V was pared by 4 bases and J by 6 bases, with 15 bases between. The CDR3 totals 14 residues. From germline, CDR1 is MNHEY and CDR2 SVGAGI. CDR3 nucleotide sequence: TGTGCCAGCAGTTTAAATACAGGGACGGCTGAAGCTTTCTTT. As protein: CASSLNTGTAEAFF.

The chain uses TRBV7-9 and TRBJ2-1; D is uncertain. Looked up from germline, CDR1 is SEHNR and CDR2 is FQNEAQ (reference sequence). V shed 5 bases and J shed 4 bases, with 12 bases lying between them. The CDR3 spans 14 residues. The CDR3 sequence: CASSHSRKYNEQFF. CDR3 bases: TGTGCCAGCAGCCATAGTCGGAAGTACAATGAGCAGTTCTTC.

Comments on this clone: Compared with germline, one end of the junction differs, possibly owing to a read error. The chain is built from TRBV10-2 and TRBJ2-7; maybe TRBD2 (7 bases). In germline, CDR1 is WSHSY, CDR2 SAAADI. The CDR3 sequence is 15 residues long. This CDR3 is CATSDLGGVYYEQYF. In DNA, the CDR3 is TGCGCCACCAGTGACCTAGGGGGGGTTTACTACGAGCAGTACTTC.

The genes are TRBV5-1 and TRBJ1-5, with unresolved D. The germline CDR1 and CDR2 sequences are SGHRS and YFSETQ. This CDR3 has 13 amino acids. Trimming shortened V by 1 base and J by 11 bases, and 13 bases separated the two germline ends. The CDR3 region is CASSLPPGAAQHF. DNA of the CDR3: TGCGCCAGCAGCTTGCCCCCAGGTGCGGCCCAGCATTTT.

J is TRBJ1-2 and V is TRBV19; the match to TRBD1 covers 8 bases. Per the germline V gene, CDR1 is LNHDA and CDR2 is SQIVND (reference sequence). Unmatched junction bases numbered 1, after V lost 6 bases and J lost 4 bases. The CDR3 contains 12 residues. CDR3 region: CASRTGGYGYTF. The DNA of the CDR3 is TGTGCCAGTAGAACAGGGGGCTATGGCTACACCTTC.